This is a list of T cell receptor beta chains from one sample in a study of OX40 agonist ivuxolimab in advanced cancers. Assay used: immunoSEQ multiplex PCR; TCRdb lists only in-frame clones, some missing. The table includes under 80,000 clones, just over 85% detected once. Sequences were derived from CD4+ or CD8+ T cells sorted from blood, sampled in a trial of the OX40 agonist ivuxolimab. The receptors were gathered from an adult with an advanced solid tumor such as melanoma, head and neck, liver or kidney cancer. CDR3s include the opening cysteine and the closing phenylalanine or tryptophan. D genes are given only for firm matches. Expanded clones are given a class, and other clones once, few, many or no size at all.

size	V	J	D	CDR3	DNA
NA	TRBV11-2	TRBJ2-3	TRBD1	CASSSGQGRLDTQYF	TGTGCCAGCAGCTCTGGACAGGGGAGGTTGGATACGCAGTATTTT
NA	TRBV19	TRBJ2-2	NA	CASNQMNTGELFF	TGTGCCAGTAACCAGATGAACACCGGGGAGCTGTTTTTT
once	TRBV6-1	TRBJ2-4	NA	CASSEFPGAKNIQYF	TGTGCCAGCAGTGAATTCCCGGGGGCCAAAAACATTCAGTACTTC
NA	TRBV9	TRBJ1-1	NA	CASSAQGPGLGEAFF	TGTGCCAGCAGCGCCCAAGGGCCCGGTCTTGGTGAAGCTTTCTTT
NA	TRBV11-2	TRBJ2-7	NA	CASGRGDSYEQYF	TGTGCCAGCGGAAGGGGGGACTCCTACGAGCAGTACTTC
NA	TRBV28	TRBJ2-2	TRBD1	CASGFNGGQGYGELFF	TGTGCCAGCGGCTTCAACGGGGGACAGGGTTACGGGGAGCTGTTTTTT
NA	TRBV6-6	TRBJ2-7	TRBD1	CASRLTGVPSYEQYF	TGTGCCAGCAGGCTGACAGGGGTACCCTCCTACGAGCAGTACTTC
once	TRBV28	TRBJ1-2	TRBD1	CASTKQGARGYTF	TGTGCCAGCACAAAACAGGGGGCGCGGGGCTACACCTTC
once	TRBV18	TRBJ2-1	NA	CASSPGSSYNEQFF	TGTGCCAGCTCACCAGGGAGCTCCTACAATGAGCAGTTCTTC
NA	TRBV7-3	TRBJ2-5	NA	CASSPMGGKETQYF	TGTGCCAGCAGTCCAATGGGGGGAAAAGAGACCCAGTACTTC
NA	TRBV10-3	TRBJ2-7	NA	CAISESGSTNEQYF	TGTGCCATCAGTGAGTCCGGGAGTACAAACGAGCAGTACTTC
NA	TRBV25-1	TRBJ2-7	TRBD2	CASSEPGLAGSYEQYF	TGTGCCAGCAGTGAACCGGGACTAGCGGGTTCCTACGAGCAGTACTTC
NA	TRBV27	TRBJ2-3	NA	CASSFRSTDTQYF	TGTGCCAGCAGTTTCCGGAGCACAGATACGCAGTATTTT
NA	TRBV18	TRBJ2-7	NA	CASSPMGAGSSYEQYF	TGTGCCAGCTCACCAATGGGAGCAGGGAGCTCCTACGAGCAGTACTTC
NA	TRBV30	TRBJ1-5	NA	CAWSGQEAQPQHF	TGTGCCTGGAGTGGACAGGAGGCTCAGCCCCAGCATTTT
NA	TRBV2	TRBJ1-2	TRBD1	CASSERQGEYYTF	TGTGCCAGCAGTGAACGACAGGGGGAATACTACACCTTC
NA	TRBV10-3	TRBJ1-2	NA	CAISVSQGRGYTF	TGTGCCATCAGTGTATCACAGGGTAGGGGCTACACCTTC
once	TRBV7-2	TRBJ1-3	NA	CASSLETYTIYF	TGTGCCAGCAGCTTAGAGACCTACACCATATATTTT
NA	TRBV6-1	TRBJ2-7	TRBD1	CASSTNRGKQYF	TGTGCCAGCAGTACCAACAGGGGCAAGCAGTACTTC
NA	TRBV2	TRBJ2-7	TRBD2	CASTPNAASGSTEQYF	TGTGCCAGCACACCCAACGCGGCTAGCGGGAGTACCGAGCAGTACTTC
NA	TRBV6-6	TRBJ1-3	NA	CASSYSTDSGNTIYF	TGTGCCAGCAGTTACTCGACAGACTCTGGAAACACCATATATTTT
NA	TRBV2	TRBJ2-5	TRBD1	CASSGTGGQETQYF	TGTGCCAGCTCCGGGACAGGGGGCCAAGAGACCCAGTACTTC
NA	TRBV6-1	TRBJ2-3	TRBD2	CASSEVQGGRGRTDTQYF	TGTGCCAGCAGTGAAGTTCAGGGCGGGAGGGGGCGCACAGATACGCAGTATTTT
NA	TRBV11-3	TRBJ1-1	NA	CASSLGLGNTEAFF	TGTGCCAGCAGCCTAGGGCTTGGGAACACTGAAGCTTTCTTT
once	TRBV28	TRBJ1-2	NA	CASSFGENYGYTF	TGTGCCAGCAGTTTTGGGGAAAACTATGGCTACACCTTC
NA	TRBV28	TRBJ2-7	NA	CASSTQNVREQYF	TGTGCCAGCAGTACTCAAAACGTTCGCGAGCAGTACTTC
NA	TRBV10-2	TRBJ2-2	NA	CASKIGLHTGELFF	TGCGCCAGCAAGATTGGACTTCACACCGGGGAGCTGTTTTTT
NA	TRBV6-1	TRBJ2-7	TRBD2	CASSERLAESYEQYF	TGTGCCAGCAGTGAGAGACTAGCGGAATCCTACGAGCAGTACTTC
once	TRBV19	TRBJ1-2	NA	CASSNAPQVIYGYTF	TGTGCCAGTAGTAATGCCCCGCAGGTCATCTATGGCTACACCTTC
once	TRBV7-7	TRBJ2-1	NA	CASSLGSGRDNEQFF	TGTGCTAGCAGCTTAGGGTCAGGTAGGGACAATGAGCAGTTCTTC
NA	TRBV15	TRBJ2-5	NA	CATSREAGAGQETQYF	TGTGCCACCAGCAGAGAAGCGGGCGCAGGCCAAGAGACCCAGTACTTC
NA	TRBV5-4	TRBJ2-1	TRBD2	CASSLAAGANSYNEQFF	TGTGCCAGCAGCTTGGCCGCGGGAGCGAACTCCTACAATGAGCAGTTCTTC
NA	TRBV7-8	TRBJ2-7	TRBD2	CASSSHSGRANEQYF	TGTGCCAGCAGCTCGCATAGCGGGAGGGCCAACGAGCAGTACTTC
NA	TRBV7-8	TRBJ1-1	NA	CASSLQGGLGTEAFF	TGTGCCAGCAGCTTGCAGGGAGGTTTGGGCACTGAAGCTTTCTTT
NA	TRBV6-4	TRBJ1-1	TRBD1	CASSDGQGGLTEAFF	TGTGCCAGCAGTGACGGACAGGGAGGTCTCACTGAAGCTTTCTTT
NA	TRBV27	TRBJ1-5	NA	CASSPRDTNQPQHF	TGTGCCAGCAGTCCCCGGGACACCAATCAGCCCCAGCATTTT
NA	TRBV5-6	TRBJ2-7	NA	CASSPDVSLLTHEQYF	TGTGCCAGCAGCCCGGATGTCTCCCTGTTAACTCACGAGCAGTACTTC